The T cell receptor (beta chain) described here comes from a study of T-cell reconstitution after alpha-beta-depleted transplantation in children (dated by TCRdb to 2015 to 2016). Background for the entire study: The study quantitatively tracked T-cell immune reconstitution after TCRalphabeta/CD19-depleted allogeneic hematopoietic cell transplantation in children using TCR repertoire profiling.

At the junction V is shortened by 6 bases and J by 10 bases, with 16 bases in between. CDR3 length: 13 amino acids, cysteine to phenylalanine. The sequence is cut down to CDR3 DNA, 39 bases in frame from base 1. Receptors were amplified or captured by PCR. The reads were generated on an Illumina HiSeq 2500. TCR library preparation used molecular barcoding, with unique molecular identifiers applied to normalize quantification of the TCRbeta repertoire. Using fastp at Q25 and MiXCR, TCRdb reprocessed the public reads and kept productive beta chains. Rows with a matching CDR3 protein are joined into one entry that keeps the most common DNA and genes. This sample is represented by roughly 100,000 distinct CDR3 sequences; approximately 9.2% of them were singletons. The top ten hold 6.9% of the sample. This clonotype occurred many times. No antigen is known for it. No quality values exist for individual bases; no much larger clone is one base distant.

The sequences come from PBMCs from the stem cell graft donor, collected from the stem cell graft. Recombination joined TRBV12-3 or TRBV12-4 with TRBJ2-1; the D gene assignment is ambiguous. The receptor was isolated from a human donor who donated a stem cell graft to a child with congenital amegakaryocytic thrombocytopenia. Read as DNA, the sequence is TGTGCCAGCAGCTCCTCTCGTCCGTTAGAGCAGTTCTTC. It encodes CASSSSRPLEQFF.